Shown below are 17 T cell receptor beta chains from a single sample sequenced in a study of tumor-infiltrating lymphocytes in oesophageal squamous cell carcinoma. Each CDR3 protein is one row after TCRdb ran MiXCR on the PCR reads. Here the sample spans about 16,000 distinct CDR3 sequences, 45% to 50% being singletons. Sequencing was performed on esophageal tumor tissue. The receptors were gathered from a male donor with esophageal squamous cell carcinoma.

This chain connects TRBV7-2 to TRBJ2-1, with D possibly TRBD2 on 5 matching bases. The J call may be faulty, since TRBJ2-7 better matches the DNA end. Germline CDR1 is SGHTA and CDR2 is FQGNSA. The CDR3 totals 15 residues. Here the CDR3 reads CASSLTPGSSYEQYF. CDR3 sequence (DNA): TGTGCCAGCAGCTTAACTCCGGGATCCTCCTACGAGCAGTACTTC.

This chain links TRBV7-6 with TRBJ2-7; D call uncertain. Germline CDR1 reads SGHVS; CDR2 reads FNYEAQ. The CDR3 loop spans 14 amino acids. V was clipped by 4 bases and J by 2 bases, with 12 bases between them. This chain's CDR3 is CASSSGYVAYEQYF. The CDR3 nucleotides read TGTGCCAGCAGCTCTGGATACGTCGCCTACGAGCAGTACTTC.

In this sample, this clonotype is medium-sized. The chain's CDR3 is CASSMTGGETQYF. Here the CDR3 DNA reads TGTGCCAGTAGTATGACAGGGGGGGAGACCCAGTACTTC. The chain is built from TRBV19 and TRBJ2-5; TRBD1 matches at 9 bases. There are 13 residues in the CDR3. Germline V gene lookup returns CDR1 LNHDA and CDR2 SQIVND (reference sequence). Losses at the gene ends were 3 bases for V and 5 bases for J; bases not matched to a gene: 1. The full variable domain, with the rest looked up from reference TRBV19 and TRBJ2-5, is DGGITQSPKYLFRKEGQNVTLSCEQNLNHDAMYWYRQDPGQGLRLIYYSQIVNDFQKGDIAEGYSVSREKKESFPLTVTSAQKNPTAFYLCASSMTGGETQYFGPGTRLLVL.

In this sample, this clonotype turned up a few times. The chain links TRBV10-3 to TRBJ2-3; no reliable D call. Trimming left V 9 bases short and J 2 bases short, with 6 bases between. The CDR3 has 11 amino acids. Germline lookup yields CDR1 ENHRY and CDR2 SYGVKD. The CDR3 sequence: CAIQITDTQYF. CDR3 DNA: TGTGCCATACAGATCACAGATACGCAGTATTTT.

Remarks on this clonotype: No conserved phenylalanine or tryptophan ends this CDR3, so it is likely a read error. Because the CDR3's place on the DNA is in doubt, the DNA is left out and the CDR3 is given as listed by TCRdb. V is TRBV7-9 and J is TRBJ2-3; the table names TRBD1, a call not compared with the DNA. Germline loops: CDR1 SEHNR, CDR2 FQNEAQ (reference sequence). Including both end residues, the CDR3 is 17 amino acids long. CDR3 loop: CASKDTREEGYEQFFGP.

By sample share, this clonotype is large (0.1 to 1%). The chain recombines TRBV7-2 with TRBJ1-6; TRBD1 matches 8 bases. Germline V gene data show CDR1 as SGHTA and CDR2 as FQGNSA. This CDR3 is built from 15 residues. The V gene end was trimmed by 4 bases and the J gene end by 8 bases; junction bases not matched to a gene: 7. The CDR3 loop reads CASSWGQVLDSPLHF. CDR3 DNA: TGTGCCAGCAGCTGGGGACAGGTTTTAGATTCACCCCTCCACTTT. The full variable domain, with the rest looked up from reference TRBV7-2 and TRBJ1-6, is GAGVSQSPSNKVTEKGKDVELRCDPISGHTALYWYRQSLGQGLEFLIYFQGNSAPDKSGLPSDRFSAERTGGSVSTLTIQRTQQEDSAVYLCASSWGQVLDSPLHFGNGTRLTVT.

There are a few counts of this clonotype. The rearrangement joins TRBV24-1 to TRBJ2-5; 7 bases match TRBD2. Germline CDR1 reads KGHDR; CDR2 reads SFDVKD. There are 15 residues in the CDR3. V shed 4 bases, J shed 3 bases, and the junction held 7 bases outside the gene matches. CDR3: CATSDPSGGKETQYF. For the CDR3, the DNA is TGTGCCACCAGTGACCCTAGCGGAGGAAAAGAGACCCAGTACTTC.

The chain couples TRBV10-3 to TRBJ2-5; 11 bases are a match to TRBD2. Germline V gives CDR1 ENHRY, CDR2 SYGVKD. V gave up 4 bases and J gave up 13 bases; unmatched junction bases: 20. The CDR3 has 17 amino acids. The CDR3 nucleotides are TGTGCCATCAGTGTGTCTTCTAGCGGGAGGAACACCGGGGAGCTGTACTTC. This encodes CAISVSSSGRNTGELYF.

The CDR3 loop reads CSASPGGLETQYF. The CDR3 DNA follows: TGCAGTGCTAGCCCAGGGGGCCTGGAGACCCAGTACTTC. The gene calls are TRBV20-1 and TRBJ2-5; 8 bases agree with TRBD1. This CDR3 spans 13 amino acids. V was clipped by 3 bases and J by 5 bases; unmatched bases: 5. Germline-derived CDR1 and CDR2 are DFQATT and SNEGSKA (reference sequence).

This clonotype has only a few counts. Relative to the germline gene, one junction end is altered; a read error may explain this. The genes are TRBV7-7 and TRBJ2-5, with a possible D match to TRBD2 (7 bases). This CDR3 spans 14 amino acids. The germline V gene encodes CDR1 SSHAT and CDR2 FNYEAQ (reference sequence). The CDR3: CASSFGGLGETQYF. The CDR3 DNA reads as TGTGCTAGCAGCTTCGGGGGGCTAGGGGAGACCCAGTACTTC.

The chain uses TRBV12-3 or TRBV12-4 and TRBJ2-1; unclear D gene. The CDR3 runs to 13 residues. V gave up 2 bases and J gave up 14 bases, with 16 bases separating them. The CDR3 nucleotides read TGTGCCAGCAGTTTAAGTGGGCTTCTTAAGGAGTTCTTC. It specifies CASSLSGLLKEFF.

This clonotype was observed at least ten times. The chain uses TRBV6-1 and TRBJ1-1; TRBD1 might be the D (6 bases). The CDR3 contains 14 residues. Between the trimmed V and J ends, which lost 8 bases and 1 base, there was a span of 14 bases. Germline assignment: CDR1 MNHNS and CDR2 SASEGT. CDR3 bases: TGTGCCAGCCGCCCTTGGACAGAGAACACTGAAGCTTTCTTT. Its protein product is CASRPWTENTEAFF.

V is TRBV10-3 and J is TRBJ1-1; D is uncertain. CDR3 length: 14 residues. The germline V gene has CDR1 ENHRY and CDR2 SYGVKD. V was pared by 4 bases and J by 2 bases, with 11 bases between. CDR3 bases: TGTGCCATCAGTGTGACAAGCACTAACACTGAAGCTTTCTTT. This gives the protein CAISVTSTNTEAFF.

This clonotype was counted ten times or more. The V and J genes are TRBV6-1 and TRBJ1-3; the D gene is possibly TRBD1 (6 bases). This CDR3 comprises 15 residues. The V gene's germline CDR1 is MNHNS and CDR2 SASEGT. V gave up 6 bases and J gave up 2 bases, with 14 bases separating them. The CDR3 is CASSRNREPGNTIYF. As DNA, the CDR3 is TGTGCCAGCAGCCGAAACAGGGAGCCTGGAAACACCATATATTTT.

In this sample, this clonotype turned up a few times. The genes are TRBV7-9 and TRBJ2-3, with TRBD1 matching 9 bases. From germline, CDR1 is SEHNR and CDR2 FQNEAQ (reference sequence). The CDR3 extends over 15 amino acids. V was clipped by 4 bases and J by 2 bases; unmatched bases: 4. The CDR3 bases are TGTGCCAGCAGCTCGGACAGGGGAAACACAGATACGCAGTATTTT. Encoded protein: CASSSDRGNTDTQYF. The full variable domain, completed using reference TRBV7-9 and TRBJ2-3, is DTGVSQNPRHKITKRGQNVTFRCDPISEHNRLYWYRQTLGQGPEFLTYFQNEAQLEKSRLLSDRFSAERPKGSFSTLEIQRTEQGDSAMYLCASSSDRGNTDTQYFGPGTRLTVL.

Judged by abundance, this clonotype is medium-sized. The V and J genes are TRBV7-6 and TRBJ2-7, with TRBD2 matching over 10 bases. The V segment lost 4 bases and the J segment 3 bases; nucleotides outside the gene matches: 3. This CDR3 comprises 14 residues. Germline lookup yields CDR1 SGHVS and CDR2 FNYEAQ. CDR3 coding DNA: TGTGCCAGCAGCTCACTAGCGGGGAACTACGAGCAGTACTTC. It is translated as CASSSLAGNYEQYF.

Only a few counts were recorded for this clonotype. V usage is TRBV7-8 and J usage is TRBJ2-1; 7 bases are a match to TRBD1. With the DNA end fitting TRBJ2-7 better, the J assignment may be wrong. The CDR3 contains 14 residues. Looked up from germline, CDR1 is SGHVS and CDR2 is FQNEAQ. CDR3 in DNA: TGTGCCAGCAGCCTCCCAGGGGGTTCAGGCGAGCAGTACTTC. Translation gives CASSLPGGSGEQYF.